A selection of T cell receptor beta chains follows, all from one sample in a study of blood T cell repertoires in COVID-19. Sequencing was performed with immunoSEQ multiplex PCR; in TCRdb, only in-frame clones are kept and a portion is missing. Among roughly 70,000 clones, 80% to 95% were seen once, and the ten largest hold just over 2.5%. The specimen sequenced was peripheral blood. The receptors shown here come from a middle-aged man with COVID-19, enrolled during active disease. The CDR3 runs from the conserved cysteine through the conserved F or W. D genes are given only for firm matches. Only part of the rows carry a size: once, few, many, or a class if the clone is expanded.

size: NA
V: TRBV2
J: TRBJ1-6
D: NA
length: 16
CDR3: CASSDPQRPSNSPLHF
DNA: TGTGCCAGCAGTGACCCGCAGCGCCCTAGTAATTCACCCCTCCACTTT

size: NA
V: TRBV4-3
J: TRBJ2-1
D: NA
length: 18
CDR3: CASSQDWATSSSYNEQFF
DNA: TGCGCCAGCAGCCAAGATTGGGCGACAAGTAGCTCCTACAATGAGCAGTTCTTC

size: NA
V: TRBV7-2
J: TRBJ1-2
D: TRBD1
length: 11
CDR3: CASGQGAGYTF
DNA: TGTGCCAGCGGACAGGGGGCGGGCTACACCTTC

size: NA
V: TRBV30
J: TRBJ2-7
D: NA
length: 13
CDR3: CASGRGSSYEQYF
DNA: TGTGCCTCGGGTCGGGGGAGCTCCTACGAGCAGTACTTC

size: NA
V: TRBV13
J: TRBJ1-2
D: NA
length: 13
CDR3: CASSFPDRSGYTF
DNA: TGTGCCAGCAGCTTCCCTGACAGGAGTGGCTACACCTTC

size: few
V: TRBV15
J: TRBJ2-7
D: TRBD1
length: 14
CDR3: CATSRTGTGFEQYF
DNA: TGTGCCACCAGCAGAACCGGGACAGGGTTCGAGCAGTACTTC

size: NA
V: TRBV2
J: TRBJ2-7
D: NA
length: 16
CDR3: CASSPPFGTPSYEQYF
DNA: TGTGCCAGCAGTCCCCCTTTCGGGACACCCTCCTACGAGCAGTACTTC

size: NA
V: TRBV6-1
J: TRBJ1-3
D: NA
length: 13
CDR3: CASSEQMGGTIYF
DNA: TGTGCCAGCAGTGAACAAATGGGGGGCACCATATATTTT

size: NA
V: TRBV5-1
J: TRBJ2-1
D: TRBD1
length: 15
CDR3: CASSATGAANNEQFF
DNA: TGCGCCAGCAGCGCAACAGGGGCCGCTAACAATGAGCAGTTCTTC

size: NA
V: TRBV6-5
J: TRBJ2-1
D: NA
length: 12
CDR3: CATQGTYNEQFF
DNA: TGTGCCACTCAGGGGACCTACAATGAGCAGTTCTTC

size: NA
V: TRBV4-1
J: TRBJ1-4
D: NA
length: 16
CDR3: CASSPQLIATNEKLFF
DNA: TGCGCCAGCAGCCCCCAACTCATTGCAACTAATGAAAAACTGTTTTTT

size: NA
V: TRBV5-4
J: TRBJ2-5
D: TRBD2
length: 15
CDR3: CASSPQLAGGETQYF
DNA: TGTGCCAGCAGCCCACAACTAGCGGGAGGGGAGACCCAGTACTTC

size: NA
V: TRBV7-2
J: TRBJ2-1
D: NA
length: 13
CDR3: CASSLNRVNEQFF
DNA: TGTGCCAGCAGCTTAAACAGGGTCAATGAGCAGTTCTTC

size: NA
V: TRBV7-9
J: TRBJ2-1
D: NA
length: 14
CDR3: CASSLTDQYNEQFF
DNA: TGTGCCAGCAGCTTAACAGATCAATACAATGAGCAGTTCTTC